One sample yielded the 32 T cell receptor beta chains listed below, sequenced in a study of blood T cell repertoires in COVID-19. TCRdb's copy holds only in-frame clones and misses some; the assay was immunoSEQ multiplex PCR. The table includes under 200,000 clones, over 70% detected once. Sequencing was carried out using PBMCs or T cells enriched from blood (not recorded which). These receptor sequences come from a woman aged 40 to 50 with acute COVID-19.

The chain carries TRBV5-1 and TRBJ2-1; 11 nucleotides match TRBD2. The ends lost 3 bases at V and 7 bases at J; junction bases unmatched: 9. Germline V gene sequence: CDR1 SGHRS, CDR2 YFSETQ. The CDR3 consists of 16 residues. This CDR3 reads CASSYIAGGFWNEQFF. In nucleotides, the CDR3 is TGCGCCAGCAGCTACATAGCGGGAGGGTTTTGGAATGAGCAGTTCTTC.

This clone showed up just a few times. V gene TRBV7-8 combines with J gene TRBJ1-1, with unresolved D. The germline CDR1 and CDR2 sequences are SGHVS and FQNEAQ. The CDR3 is 14 residues long. Trimming took off 1 base at V and 5 bases at J, with 11 bases between the two ends. In nucleotides, the CDR3 is TGTGCCAGCAGCTTAGTGGGGTCGGGGACTGAAGCTTTCTTT. It codes for CASSLVGSGTEAFF.

CDR3 sequence reads: CASSSAGGHTEAFF. The DNA of the CDR3 is TGTGCCAGCAGCTCTGCGGGGGGGCATACTGAAGCTTTCTTT. This chain links TRBV7-8 with TRBJ1-1, with TRBD1 as a possible D gene (6 bases). V lost 4 bases and J 5 bases, leaving 14 bases between the germline ends. In germline, CDR1 is SGHVS, CDR2 FQNEAQ. This CDR3 is built from 14 residues.

This clone was seen a few times. The chain employs TRBV7-8 and TRBJ1-2, with D possibly matching TRBD1 (5 bases). Germline lookup yields CDR1 SGHVS and CDR2 FQNEAQ. The CDR3 extends over 15 amino acids. V lost 6 bases, J lost 6 bases, and 20 bases lay in between. CDR3 nucleotide sequence: TGTGCCAGCAGGCAACAGAGTGGGGAAGGGGATGGCTACACCTTC. It yields the protein CASRQQSGEGDGYTF.

This clone occurred a few times. V and J are TRBV4-1 and TRBJ1-2; D is perhaps TRBD1 (5 bases). CDR1 MGHRA and CDR2 YSYEKL come from the germline V gene. V was trimmed by 3 bases and J by 2 bases, leaving 16 bases between them. The CDR3 is 16 residues long. CDR3 protein: CASSQDAIGENYGYTF. The DNA for the CDR3 is TGCGCCAGCAGCCAGGACGCAATAGGGGAAAACTATGGCTACACCTTC.

The chain recombines TRBV15 with TRBJ2-6; TRBD1 matches at 7 bases. The ends lost 9 bases at V and 0 bases at J; junction bases unmatched: 5. The V gene's germline CDR1 is LNHNV and CDR2 YYDKDF (reference sequence). The CDR3 has 15 amino acids. DNA for the CDR3: TGTGCCACTGGACAGGACCACTCTGGGGCCAACGTCCTGACTTTC. Protein sequence: CATGQDHSGANVLTF.

The V call is TRBV11-2, the J call TRBJ2-4; 8 positions match TRBD2. The length of the CDR3 is 13 residues. Germline V lookup: CDR1 SGHAT, CDR2 FQNNGV. V shed 5 bases, J shed 7 bases, and the junction held 4 bases outside the gene matches. The CDR3 sequence is CASSLPGGNIQYF. In DNA, the CDR3 is TGTGCCAGCAGCCTACCGGGGGGGAACATTCAGTACTTC. The whole variable domain, remainder taken from reference TRBV11-2 and TRBJ2-4, is EAGVAQSPRYKIIEKRQSVAFWCNPISGHATLYWYQQILGQGPKLLIQFQNNGVVDDSQLPKDRFSAERLKGVDSTLKIQPAKLEDSAVYLCASSLPGGNIQYFGAGTRLSVL.

The chain combines TRBV7-3 with TRBJ2-1, with 7 bases that match TRBD2. Germline CDR1 is SGHTA and CDR2 is FQGTGA. V was pared by 4 bases and J by 5 bases, with 5 bases of the junction left unmatched. The CDR3 has 14 amino acids. The CDR3 sequence is CASSSYGTNNEQFF. CDR3 sequence (DNA): TGTGCCAGCAGCTCATACGGGACTAACAATGAGCAGTTCTTC.

The gene calls are TRBV9 and TRBJ2-3; D might be TRBD2 (6 bases). Germline CDR1 and CDR2: SGDLS and YYNGEE. The CDR3 consists of 18 residues. V was pared by 0 bases and J by 3 bases, with 20 bases between. The DNA of the CDR3 is TGTGCCAGCAGCGTAGATGAAGCGGCCGGGAGATGGACAGATACGCAGTATTTT. Its translation is CASSVDEAAGRWTDTQYF.

V usage is TRBV7-6 and J usage is TRBJ2-3; 11 positions agree with TRBD2. This CDR3 spans 16 amino acids. Germline trimming cut 2 bases from V and 2 bases from J; bases unmatched to any gene: 3. Germline V gives CDR1 SGHVS, CDR2 FNYEAQ. CDR3 bases: TGTGCCAGCAGCTTAAGACTAGCGGGGCCCACAGATACGCAGTATTTT. Translating it yields CASSLRLAGPTDTQYF.

This clone showed up just once. The chain employs TRBV2 and TRBJ1-1, with 8 bases fitting TRBD1. The V segment lost 6 bases and the J segment 4 bases; nucleotides outside the gene matches: 7. Germline V gene data show CDR1 as SNHLY and CDR2 as FYNNEI. The CDR3 extends over 14 amino acids. Written as DNA, the CDR3 is TGTGCCAGCAGATATACAGGGGGTAGCACTGAAGCTTTCTTT. Translation gives CASRYTGGSTEAFF.

In this sample, this clone turned up a few times. One end of the junction does not line up with germline, which may come from a read error. J is TRBJ2-7 and V is TRBV12-3 or TRBV12-4; possibly TRBD1 for D (6 bases). The CDR3 is made up of 11 amino acids. CDR3 region: CASSPDRWPHF. CDR3 bases: TGTGCCAGCAGTCCCGACAGGTGGCCGCACTTC.

The rearrangement links TRBV24-1 to TRBJ2-5; a possible D gene is TRBD2 (6 bases). The V end lost 0 bases, the J end lost 3 bases, and 10 bases lay between the germline ends. The length of the CDR3 is 15 residues. From germline, CDR1 is KGHDR and CDR2 SFDVKD. The CDR3 coding sequence is TGTGCCACCAGTGATTTGCGCGGGAAAAAAGAGACCCAGTACTTC. Its translation: CATSDLRGKKETQYF.

This clone was observed at least ten times. This chain links TRBV12-3 or TRBV12-4 with TRBJ1-5, with 8 bases fitting TRBD1. With 3 bases clipped from V and 7 bases from J, the junction kept 2 bases outside the gene matches. This CDR3 is built from 13 residues. The CDR3: CASSLSGGQPQHF. The CDR3 DNA is TGTGCCAGCAGTTTGTCAGGGGGCCAGCCCCAGCATTTT.

This sequence joins TRBV13 and TRBJ1-2, with 7 nucleotides matching TRBD1. The CDR3 consists of 14 residues. J lost 4 bases, V lost 5 bases, and 7 bases had no gene match. Germline-derived CDR1 and CDR2 are PRHDT and FYEKMQ (reference sequence). CDR3 coding DNA: TGTGCCAGCAGCGACACAGGGGCGATCTATGGCTACACCTTC. This sequence encodes CASSDTGAIYGYTF.

This clone was seen a few times. The CDR3 reads CASSVGSGVYEQYF. As DNA, the CDR3 is TGTGCCAGCAGCGTAGGATCTGGAGTCTACGAGCAGTACTTC. The V and J genes are TRBV9 and TRBJ2-7; D not certain. Trimming stripped 0 bases from V and 3 bases from J, with 10 bases between. This CDR3 is 14 amino acids long. Germline V gives CDR1 SGDLS, CDR2 YYNGEE.

This clone was detected only a few times. This sequence joins TRBV7-9 and TRBJ1-4; 10 bases fit TRBD1. CDR3 length: 16 residues. J lost 7 bases, V lost 0 bases, and 5 bases had no gene match. Germline V gene data show CDR1 as SEHNR and CDR2 as FQNEAQ (reference sequence). The CDR3 reads CASSLAGTGEGEKLFF. As DNA, the CDR3 is TGTGCCAGCAGCTTAGCGGGGACAGGGGAGGGTGAAAAACTGTTTTTT.

This chain links TRBV7-9 with TRBJ1-1; no definite D call. Between the trimmed V and J ends, which lost 5 bases and 0 bases, there was a span of 10 bases. The germline CDR1 and CDR2 sequences are SEHNR and FQNEAQ (reference sequence). The CDR3 runs 14 residues. Here the CDR3 reads CASSQQTLNTEAFF. The CDR3 nucleotides read TGTGCCAGCAGCCAACAGACACTGAACACTGAAGCTTTCTTT.

The chain is built from TRBV5-5 and TRBJ2-7; 9 nucleotides agree with TRBD1. Germline CDR1 is SGHKS and CDR2 is YYEKEE (reference sequence). This CDR3 contains 15 residues. Germline trimming cut 4 bases from V and 2 bases from J; bases unmatched to any gene: 7. CDR3 coding DNA: TGTGCCAGCAGCACAGGGACAGGGATCACCTACGAGCAGTACTTC. Protein: CASSTGTGITYEQYF.

V is TRBV14 and J is TRBJ1-5; no definite D call. V was trimmed by 0 bases and J by 5 bases, leaving 5 bases between them. Germline V lookup: CDR1 SGHDN, CDR2 FVKESK. This CDR3 is 13 amino acids long. The CDR3 loop is CASSQDSYQPQHF. The CDR3 DNA is TGTGCCAGCAGCCAAGACTCGTATCAGCCCCAGCATTTT.

Written as DNA, the CDR3 is TGTGCCAGTAGTATAAGAAGGGACAGGAGCACAGATACGCAGTATTTT. Its protein product is CASSIRRDRSTDTQYF. This chain connects TRBV19 to TRBJ2-3, with TRBD1 matching over 8 bases. The germline V gene encodes CDR1 LNHDA and CDR2 SQIVND (reference sequence). V lost 2 bases to trimming and J lost 0 bases; unmatched junction nucleotides: 4. The CDR3 runs to 16 residues.

Written as DNA, the CDR3 is TGTGCCAGCAGCGAATTGGGGGGTGGCACTGAAGCTTTCTTT. It yields the protein CASSELGGGTEAFF. The rearrangement links TRBV7-3 to TRBJ1-1, with D maybe TRBD1 (5 bases). The germline V gene encodes CDR1 SGHTA and CDR2 FQGTGA. V gave up 5 bases and J gave up 4 bases, with 14 bases separating them. This CDR3 comprises 14 residues.

J is TRBJ2-5 and V is TRBV19, with TRBD1 as a possible D gene (6 bases). Trimming stripped 4 bases from V and 7 bases from J, with 10 bases between. CDR1 is LNHDA, CDR2 SQIVND, per germline (reference sequence). The CDR3 is 12 amino acids. The CDR3 region is CASSSEGGTQYF. The CDR3 DNA is TGTGCCAGTAGTAGTGAAGGGGGGACCCAGTACTTC.

This chain joins TRBV25-1 and TRBJ2-7, with 7 nucleotides matching TRBD2. The length of the CDR3 is 14 residues. The V gene's germline CDR1 is MGHDK and CDR2 SYGVNS. The ends lost 0 bases at V and 6 bases at J; junction bases unmatched: 5. The CDR3 DNA reads TGTGCCAGCAGTGAATATGGGGAGGGGCGCGAGCAGTACTTC. It yields the protein CASSEYGEGREQYF.

The genes are TRBV5-1 and TRBJ1-1; the match to TRBD1 covers 7 bases. Germline-derived CDR1 and CDR2 are SGHRS and YFSETQ. V was clipped by 3 bases and J by 4 bases; unmatched bases: 6. This CDR3 region has 14 residues. CDR3 DNA: TGCGCCAGCAGCTCGACAGGGCCCGGCACTGAAGCTTTCTTT. This encodes CASSSTGPGTEAFF.

This clone was seen only once. The genes are TRBV14 and TRBJ1-2, with 10 bases matching TRBD1. The V gene's germline CDR1 is SGHDN and CDR2 FVKESK. With 2 bases clipped from V and 5 bases from J, the junction kept 5 bases outside the gene matches. The CDR3 has 15 residues. CDR3: CASSQTGTGVYGYTF. The CDR3 DNA is TGTGCCAGCAGCCAAACCGGGACAGGGGTGTATGGCTACACCTTC.

The gene calls are TRBV12-2 and TRBJ1-5; no DNA check was done on the table's D call, TRBD1. TRBV12-2 is noted as a pseudogene. The CDR3 runs to 14 residues. CDR3 loop: CASRLVHPDRRQHF. The CDR3 coding sequence is TGTGCAAGTCGCTTAGTTCACCCGGACAGGCGGCAGCATTTT.

This clone is a singleton in its sample. The rearrangement links TRBV6-5 to TRBJ1-2; D not certain. V lost 0 bases and J lost 8, with 10 bases in between. CDR1 is MNHEY and CDR2 is SVGAGI in the germline V gene. CDR3 size: 13 residues. The CDR3 loop is CASSYSSLIGYTF. CDR3 DNA sequence: TGTGCCAGCAGTTACTCGAGTCTGATCGGCTACACCTTC.

The chain is built from TRBV9 and TRBJ1-2; D might be TRBD1 (5 bases). V was pared by 0 bases and J by 6 bases, with 21 bases between. Germline lookup yields CDR1 SGDLS and CDR2 YYNGEE. The CDR3 runs to 17 residues. The CDR3 spells CASSVDPVGPGRDGYTF. CDR3 DNA: TGTGCCAGCAGCGTAGATCCTGTCGGGCCAGGGCGTGATGGCTACACCTTC.

The gene calls are TRBV30 and TRBJ1-3; D remains ambiguous. CDR1 is GTSNPN and CDR2 is SVGIG in the germline V gene (reference sequence). The CDR3 consists of 13 residues. The V end lost 3 bases, the J end lost 2 bases, and 8 bases lay between the germline ends. The CDR3 sequence: CAWSPGTGNTIYF. For the CDR3, the DNA is TGTGCCTGGAGCCCGGGGACTGGAAACACCATATATTTT.

J is TRBJ2-5 and V is TRBV6-1; D might be TRBD2 (6 bases). Germline V gene sequence: CDR1 MNHNS, CDR2 SASEGT. V was clipped by 1 base and J by 7 bases, with 13 bases between them. The CDR3 contains 14 residues. CDR3 nucleotide sequence: TGTGCCAGCAGTGAAGTACGGGACTCCCGGACCCAGTACTTC. Residues: CASSEVRDSRTQYF.

Notes on this clone: This specimen includes other DNA sequences encoding the same CDR3. The chain recombines TRBV10-3 with TRBJ1-5; no firm D call. Germline CDR1 ENHRY, CDR2 SYGVKD. This CDR3 comprises 14 residues. Deletions cut 2 bases from V and 4 bases from J, with 9 bases between. The CDR3 reads CAISEGSSNQPQHF. CDR3 coding DNA: TGTGCCATCAGTGAGGGGAGTTCTAATCAGCCCCAGCATTTT.